Given below is one T cell receptor beta chain in context. Its antigen is not known. TCRdb reprocessed the RT-PCR reads via MiXCR and lists one record per CDR3 protein. Of approximately 11,000 distinct CDR3 sequences listed, around 77% were seen once; the top ten hold less than 8.5%. The data are from a study of yellow fever vaccine responses in identical twins. Study-level findings and limits: Twins' vaccine T cell responses were reported to seem partly convergent and partly personalized.

V lost 5 bases to trimming and J lost 4 bases; unmatched junction nucleotides: 18. CDR1 and CDR2 from the germline V gene are SGHAT and FQDESV (reference sequence). The CDR3 has 18 amino acids. The chain employs TRBV11-1 and TRBJ2-5; 8 nucleotides line up with TRBD2. The receptor comes from a woman aged 18-35 years who received the yellow fever vaccine. Here the sequenced sample was T cells from blood (PBMCs), unsorted or a sorted subset (not recorded which), taken before or after yellow fever vaccination (not recorded which). This chain's CDR3 is CASSPTRGATDKRETQYF. In nucleotides, the CDR3 is TGTGCCAGCAGCCCAACGCGGGGGGCGACCGATAAGAGAGAGACCCAGTACTTC.